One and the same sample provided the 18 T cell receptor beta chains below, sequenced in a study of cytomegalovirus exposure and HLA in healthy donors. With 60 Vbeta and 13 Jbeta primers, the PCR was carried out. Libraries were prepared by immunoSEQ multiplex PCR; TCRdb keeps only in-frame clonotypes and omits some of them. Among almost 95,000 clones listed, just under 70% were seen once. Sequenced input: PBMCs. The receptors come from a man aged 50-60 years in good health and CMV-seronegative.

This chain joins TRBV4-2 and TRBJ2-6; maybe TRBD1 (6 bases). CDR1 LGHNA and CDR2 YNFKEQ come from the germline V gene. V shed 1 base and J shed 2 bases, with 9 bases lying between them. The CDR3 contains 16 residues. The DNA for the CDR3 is TGTGCCAGCAGCCAAGGTGGGACAACTGGGGCCAACGTCCTGACTTTC. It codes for CASSQGGTTGANVLTF.

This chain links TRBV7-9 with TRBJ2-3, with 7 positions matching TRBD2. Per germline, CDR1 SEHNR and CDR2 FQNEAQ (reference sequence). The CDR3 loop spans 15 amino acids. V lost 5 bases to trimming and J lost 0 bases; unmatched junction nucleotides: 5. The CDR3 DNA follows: TGTGCCAGCAGCCTAGGGACTACTAGCACAGATACGCAGTATTTT. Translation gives CASSLGTTSTDTQYF.

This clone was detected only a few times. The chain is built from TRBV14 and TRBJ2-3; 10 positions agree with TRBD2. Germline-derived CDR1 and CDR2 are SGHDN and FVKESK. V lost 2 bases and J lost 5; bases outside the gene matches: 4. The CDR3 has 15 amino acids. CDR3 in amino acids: CASSQLAGGGDTQYF. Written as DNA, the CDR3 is TGTGCCAGCAGCCAATTAGCGGGAGGAGGAGATACGCAGTATTTT.

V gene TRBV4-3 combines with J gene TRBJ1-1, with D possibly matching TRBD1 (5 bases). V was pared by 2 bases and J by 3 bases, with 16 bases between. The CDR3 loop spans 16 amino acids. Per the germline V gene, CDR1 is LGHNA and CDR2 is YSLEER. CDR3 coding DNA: TGCGCCAGCAGCCAAAAGGGTGGGGGGGTGTACACTGAAGCTTTCTTT. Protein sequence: CASSQKGGGVYTEAFF.

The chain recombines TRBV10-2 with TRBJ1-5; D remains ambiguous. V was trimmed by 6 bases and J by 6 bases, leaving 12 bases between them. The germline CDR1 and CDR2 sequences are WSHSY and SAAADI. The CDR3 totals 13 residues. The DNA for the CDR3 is TGCGCCAGCAGCCATACAGCTCGTCAGCCCCAGCATTTT. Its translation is CASSHTARQPQHF.

CDR3: CASSLVGRSYEQYF. CDR3 nucleotides: TGCGCCAGCAGCTTGGTAGGCAGGTCCTACGAGCAGTACTTC. J is TRBJ2-7 and V is TRBV5-1; D gene uncertain. The germline V and J ends were trimmed by 0 bases and 1 base, with 8 bases remaining between them. The length of the CDR3 is 14 residues. Germline assignment: CDR1 SGHRS and CDR2 YFSETQ.

The DNA for the CDR3 is TGTGCCAGCAGCCATGGGACAGGGGGCACAGATACGCAGTATTTT. Translating gives CASSHGTGGTDTQYF. The chain is built from TRBV4-2 and TRBJ2-3, with 10 bases that match TRBD1. The junction had 1 base not matched to a gene; V was cut back by 3 bases and J by 1 base. CDR3 length equals 15 residues. Germline V CDR1 and CDR2: LGHNA, YNFKEQ.

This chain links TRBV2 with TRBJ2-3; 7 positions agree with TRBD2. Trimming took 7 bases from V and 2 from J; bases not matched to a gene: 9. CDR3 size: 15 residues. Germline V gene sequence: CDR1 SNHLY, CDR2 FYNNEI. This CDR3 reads CASNPGGTYTDTQYF. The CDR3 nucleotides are TGTGCCAGCAATCCGGGAGGCACATACACAGATACGCAGTATTTT.

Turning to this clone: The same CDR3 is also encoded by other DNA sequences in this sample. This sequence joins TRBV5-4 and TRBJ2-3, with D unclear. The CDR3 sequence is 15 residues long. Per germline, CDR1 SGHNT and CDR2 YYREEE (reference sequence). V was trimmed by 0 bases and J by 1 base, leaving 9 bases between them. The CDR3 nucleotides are TGTGCCAGCAGCTTGGATGGCGGCGGCACAGATACGCAGTATTTT. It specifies CASSLDGGGTDTQYF.

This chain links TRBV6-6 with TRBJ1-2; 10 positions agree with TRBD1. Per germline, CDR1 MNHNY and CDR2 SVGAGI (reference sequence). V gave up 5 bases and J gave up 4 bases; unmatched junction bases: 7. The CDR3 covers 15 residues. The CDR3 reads CASSRADRGTYGYTF. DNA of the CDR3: TGTGCCAGCAGTCGGGCGGACAGGGGGACCTATGGCTACACCTTC.

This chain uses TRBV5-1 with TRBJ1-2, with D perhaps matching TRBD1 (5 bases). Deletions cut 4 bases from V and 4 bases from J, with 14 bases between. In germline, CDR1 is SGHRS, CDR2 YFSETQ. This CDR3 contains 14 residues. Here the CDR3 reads CASSVGDSTYGYTF. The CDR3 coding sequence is TGCGCCAGCAGCGTAGGGGATTCAACCTATGGCTACACCTTC.

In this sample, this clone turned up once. The DNA for the CDR3 is TGTGCCAGCAGTACTCCGGGCGGAGGCGGTTACGAGCAGTACGTC. Translated, it gives CASSTPGGGGYEQYV. The chain combines TRBV28 with TRBJ2-7, with D possibly being TRBD2 (5 bases). Germline V lookup: CDR1 MDHEN, CDR2 SYDVKM. This CDR3 spans 15 amino acids. Trimming removed 5 bases at V and 4 bases at J, with 18 bases between.

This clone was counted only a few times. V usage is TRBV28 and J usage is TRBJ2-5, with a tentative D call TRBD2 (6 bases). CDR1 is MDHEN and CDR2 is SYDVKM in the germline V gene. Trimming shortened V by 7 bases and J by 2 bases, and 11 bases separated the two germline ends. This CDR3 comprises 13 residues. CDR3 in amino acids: CASMWRGQETQYF. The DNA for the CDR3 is TGTGCCAGCATGTGGCGGGGACAAGAGACCCAGTACTTC. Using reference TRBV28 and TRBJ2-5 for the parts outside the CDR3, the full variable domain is DVKVTQSSRYLVKRTGEKVFLECVQDMDHENMFWYRQDPGLGLRLIYFSYDVKMKEKGDIPEGYSVSREKKERFSLILESASTNQTSMYLCASMWRGQETQYFGPGTRLLVL.

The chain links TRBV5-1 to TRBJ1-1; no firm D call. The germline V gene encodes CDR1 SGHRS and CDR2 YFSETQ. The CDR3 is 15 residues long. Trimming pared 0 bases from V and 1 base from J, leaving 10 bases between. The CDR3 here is CASSLGPGANTEAFF. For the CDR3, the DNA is TGCGCCAGCAGCTTGGGGCCGGGAGCGAACACTGAAGCTTTCTTT.

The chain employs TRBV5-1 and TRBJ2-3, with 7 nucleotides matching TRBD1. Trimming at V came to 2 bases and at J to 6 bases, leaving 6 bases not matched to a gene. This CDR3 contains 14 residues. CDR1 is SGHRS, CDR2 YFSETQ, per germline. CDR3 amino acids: CASSFGTVGDTQYF. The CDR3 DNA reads TGCGCCAGCAGCTTCGGGACAGTAGGGGATACGCAGTATTTT.

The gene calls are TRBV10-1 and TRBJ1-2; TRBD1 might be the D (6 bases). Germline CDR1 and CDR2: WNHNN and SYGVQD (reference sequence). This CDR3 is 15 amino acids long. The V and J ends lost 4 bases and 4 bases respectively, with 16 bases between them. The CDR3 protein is CASSGNWGGLYGYTF. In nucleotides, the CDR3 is TGCGCCAGCAGTGGAAATTGGGGGGGCCTCTATGGCTACACCTTC.

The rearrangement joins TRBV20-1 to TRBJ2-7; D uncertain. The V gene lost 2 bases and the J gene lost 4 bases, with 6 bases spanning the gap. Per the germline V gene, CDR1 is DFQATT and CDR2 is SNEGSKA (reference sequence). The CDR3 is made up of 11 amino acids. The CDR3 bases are TGCAGTGCTAGAAACAATTACGAGCAGTACTTC. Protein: CSARNNYEQYF.

The CDR3 region is CAWTWGPYHNEQFF. CDR3 sequence (DNA): TGTGCCTGGACCTGGGGCCCTTACCACAATGAGCAGTTCTTC. The V and J genes are TRBV30 and TRBJ2-1; D is possibly TRBD1 (5 bases). The CDR3 runs to 14 residues. Germline CDR1 is GTSNPN and CDR2 is SVGIG (reference sequence). The germline V and J ends were trimmed by 4 bases and 5 bases, with 15 bases remaining between them. Looking up the rest from reference TRBV30 and TRBJ2-1 gives the full variable domain: SQTIHQWPATLVQPVGSPLSLECTVEGTSNPNLYWYRQAAGRGLQLLFYSVGIGQISSEVPQNLSASRPQDRQFILSSKKLLLSDSGFYLCAWTWGPYHNEQFFGPGTRLTVL.